Listed here are 18 T cell receptor beta chains from one sample, sequenced in a study of T cells in Graves' hyperthyroidism and ophthalmopathy. The CDR3 regions of TCR beta were amplified from RNA transcripts. In the first-round RT-PCR of the TCR CDR3, the HTBI primer set was used. TCRdb re-analysed the multiplex PCR reads in MiXCR, keeping a single row per CDR3 protein. In the table there are 300,000 or so distinct CDR3 sequences, approximately 15% of which are singletons. The sample taken for sequencing was blood. The receptors were sampled from a woman in her sixties or seventies with Graves' ophthalmopathy.

The sample holds many counts of this clonotype. The V and J genes are TRBV12-3 or TRBV12-4 and TRBJ1-5; D uncertain. The CDR3 totals 14 residues. V was cut by 8 bases and J by 4 bases, with 15 bases left in between. The CDR3 nucleotides read TGTGCCAGCGGTCTTCAGTCCTTGAATCAGCCCCAGCATTTT. Translated: CASGLQSLNQPQHF.

The table lists this clonotype with a count of one. The chain carries TRBV13 and TRBJ2-2; 10 nucleotides match TRBD2. The V and J ends lost 4 bases and 6 bases, in that order; junction bases with no gene match: 8. The V gene's germline CDR1 is PRHDT and CDR2 FYEKMQ (reference sequence). This CDR3 has 16 amino acids. The CDR3 region has the DNA TGTGCCAGCAGCTCTGGACTAGCGGCCTACTCCGGGGAGCTGTTTTTT. This encodes CASSSGLAAYSGELFF.

This clonotype was counted between two and nine times. The chain uses TRBV6-2 or TRBV6-3 and TRBJ2-7; D not resolved. The CDR3 spans 14 residues. V lost 8 bases and J lost 1, with 15 bases in between. Germline V gene lookup returns CDR1 MNHEY and CDR2 SVGEGT. The CDR3: CASVDGSLSYEQYF. Written as DNA, the CDR3 is TGTGCCAGCGTTGACGGTTCATTGTCCTACGAGCAGTACTTC.

V gene TRBV4-2 combines with J gene TRBJ1-2, with TRBD1 identical over 7 bases. The germline CDR1 and CDR2 sequences are LGHNA and YNFKEQ. V lost 2 bases and J lost 2; bases outside the gene matches: 8. The CDR3 contains 16 residues. The CDR3 here is CASSQSMWDRNYGYTF. CDR3 DNA sequence: TGTGCCAGCAGCCAATCGATGTGGGACAGAAACTATGGCTACACCTTC.

J is TRBJ2-2 and V is TRBV7-9, with 7 nucleotides matching TRBD1. V shed 5 bases, J shed 3 bases, and the junction held 9 bases outside the gene matches. The CDR3 has 16 residues. The germline CDR1 and CDR2 sequences are SEHNR and FQNEAQ (reference sequence). DNA of the CDR3: TGTGCCAGCAGCCCGGGGACAGTCCGCTACACCGGGGAGCTGTTTTTT. Translated, it gives CASSPGTVRYTGELFF.

The rearrangement joins TRBV7-9 to TRBJ1-3; 7 bases agree with TRBD1. The germline V gene has CDR1 SEHNR and CDR2 FQNEAQ (reference sequence). The J segment lost 8 bases and the V segment lost 4 bases, leaving 2 bases of the junction unmatched. This CDR3 is built from 12 residues. CDR3 sequence: CASSYRGYTIYF. The CDR3 DNA follows: TGTGCCAGCAGCTACAGGGGATACACCATATATTTT.

This clonotype came up many times. This chain links TRBV7-8 with TRBJ1-1; D unresolved. Trimming removed 5 bases from V and 7 bases from J, with 11 bases in between. Germline lookup yields CDR1 SGHVS and CDR2 FQNEAQ. This CDR3 has 12 amino acids. CDR3 loop: CASSPGGNEAFF. CDR3 coding DNA: TGTGCCAGCAGCCCCGGAGGAAATGAAGCTTTCTTT.

Ten or more counts support this clonotype. V and J are TRBV12-3 or TRBV12-4 and TRBJ2-1; 7 nucleotides align to TRBD1. The CDR3 has 14 amino acids. J gave up 5 bases and V 5 bases, and 6 bases lay outside the gene matches. The CDR3 nucleotides are TGTGCCAGCAGTCCATTAACAGGGGACAATGAGCAGTTCTTC. It specifies CASSPLTGDNEQFF.

The sample holds many counts of this clonotype. The genes are TRBV18 and TRBJ2-1, with D possibly being TRBD1 (6 bases). The CDR3 loop spans 15 amino acids. Germline V gene lookup returns CDR1 KGHSH and CDR2 LQKENI. V was cut by 4 bases and J by 0 bases, with 10 bases left in between. This chain's CDR3 is CASSLQGYSYNEQFF. CDR3 in DNA: TGTGCCAGCTCACTCCAGGGGTACTCCTACAATGAGCAGTTCTTC.

This clonotype was observed many times. The V and J genes are TRBV11-2 and TRBJ2-5, with 8 bases fitting TRBD2. The V gene's germline CDR1 is SGHAT and CDR2 FQNNGV. V lost 4 bases, J lost 4 bases, and 8 bases stayed unmatched. This CDR3 contains 15 residues. In DNA, the CDR3 is TGTGCCAGCAGCTCCTACCTAGCGGGCGGAGAGACCCAGTACTTC. As protein: CASSSYLAGGETQYF.

The gene calls are TRBV6-1 and TRBJ1-1; D gene uncertain. This CDR3 spans 14 amino acids. The V gene's germline CDR1 is MNHNS and CDR2 SASEGT. Between the trimmed V and J ends, which lost 7 bases and 0 bases, there was a span of 12 bases. The CDR3 DNA reads TGTGCCAGCAAGCGAGAGGCCTTGAACACTGAAGCTTTCTTT. It codes for CASKREALNTEAFF.

This clonotype was seen at least ten times. The chain employs TRBV6-2 or TRBV6-3 and TRBJ2-7, with a weak D call TRBD1 (6 bases). Germline V gene data show CDR1 as MNHEY and CDR2 as SVGEGT. V shed 2 bases and J shed 6 bases, with 11 bases lying between them. The CDR3 length is 13 residues. The CDR3 DNA reads TGTGCCAGCAGTTACCCGACAGGTCCCGAGCAGTACTTC. Residues: CASSYPTGPEQYF.

This clonotype was detected ten times or more. The rearrangement uses TRBV2 and TRBJ2-3; D might be TRBD2 (5 bases). The CDR3 covers 15 residues. The germline V gene encodes CDR1 SNHLY and CDR2 FYNNEI. V lost 4 bases, J lost 1 base, and 12 bases lay in between. CDR3 nucleotide sequence: TGTGCCAGCAGTGTCAGCAGCGGTCGCACAGATACGCAGTATTTT. Translated, it gives CASSVSSGRTDTQYF.

This clonotype was recorded at least ten times. V and J are TRBV5-1 and TRBJ2-7; 8 bases map to TRBD1. Trimming cost V 2 bases and J 2 bases; bases outside gene matches: 6. This CDR3 region has 15 residues. Germline V gene sequence: CDR1 SGHRS, CDR2 YFSETQ. The CDR3 is CASSFWRQGTYEQYF. DNA for the CDR3: TGCGCCAGCAGCTTTTGGCGACAGGGGACCTACGAGCAGTACTTC.

This clonotype was counted at least ten times. V gene TRBV11-2 combines with J gene TRBJ2-3; tentatively, D is TRBD2 (6 bases). Trimming took 8 bases from V and 0 from J, leaving 12 bases between them. The germline V gene encodes CDR1 SGHAT and CDR2 FQNNGV. CDR3 length: 14 residues. CDR3 region: CASGAGTSTDTQYF. The CDR3 bases are TGTGCCAGCGGGGCGGGGACTAGCACAGATACGCAGTATTTT.

This clonotype was detected many times. In DNA, the CDR3 is TGTGCCAGCAGTACGGAAGATACGCAGTATTTT. This codes for CASSTEDTQYF. The chain joins TRBV7-9 to TRBJ2-3; no definite D call. This CDR3 is 11 amino acids long. Germline V gene data show CDR1 as SEHNR and CDR2 as FQNEAQ (reference sequence). Trimming cost V 6 bases and J 5 bases, with 6 bases left between them.

In this sample, this clonotype turned up a few times. CDR3 residues: CASSPNLLNTEAFF. The CDR3 DNA reads TGTGCCAGCAGCCCAAATTTGTTGAACACTGAAGCTTTCTTT. The J gene is TRBJ1-1, the V gene TRBV9, with D hard to call. V dropped 4 bases and J dropped 0 bases, with 10 bases sitting between them. CDR1 SGDLS and CDR2 YYNGEE come from the germline V gene. CDR3 size: 14 residues.

A note on this clonotype: This may stem from a read error, because a much larger clone lies one nucleotide away. The rearrangement links TRBV24-1 to TRBJ2-1, with 12 positions matching TRBD2. Trimming at V came to 2 bases and at J to 4 bases, leaving 8 bases not matched to a gene. Germline CDR1 KGHDR, CDR2 SFDVKD. CDR3 length equals 18 residues. Here the CDR3 reads CATSDSARTSGTYNEQFF. The CDR3 nucleotides read TGTGCCACCAGTGATTCTGCGCGGACTAGCGGGACTTACAATGAGCAGTTCTTC.